This T cell receptor beta chain comes out of a study of identical twins. Overall study findings and caveats: The more abundant beta clonotypes in cord blood had fewer insertions, and memory repertoires did not show this. Researchers caution that invariant MAIT and iNKT cells could partly confound zero-insertion analyses. Models underestimated TCR alpha sharing (out-of-frame) in monozygotic twins.

Turning to this clonotype: The antigen is undetermined.

A universal primer site was created by template switching, with the cDNA bearing unique molecular identifiers. TCRdb ran MiXCR on the 5' RACE reads and lists one entry per CDR3 protein. The profile shows 690,000 or so distinct CDR3 sequences, approximately 9% of them singletons. Germline assignment: CDR1 LGHNA and CDR2 YSLEER. Trimming pared 1 base from V and 10 bases from J, leaving 11 bases between. The CDR3 spans 13 residues. The data also belong to a second study, concerning yellow fever vaccine responses in identical twins.

The chain employs TRBV4-3 and TRBJ2-1, with no clear D. Sequenced: PBMCs. The sequence was obtained from a woman between 18 and 29 years old in good health. The DNA of the CDR3 is TGCGCCAGCAGCCAAGTCTTTGTTGGCGAGCAGTTCTTC. Translation gives CASSQVFVGEQFF.